These T cell receptor beta chains were read from a single sample in a study of cytomegalovirus exposure and HLA in healthy donors. Libraries were prepared by immunoSEQ multiplex PCR; TCRdb keeps only in-frame clonotypes and omits some of them. In the table there are over 150,000 clones, approximately 71% of which are singletons. The specimen sequenced was PBMCs. Receptor source: a man between 45 and 60 years old in good health and CMV-seronegative. CDR3s include the opening cysteine and the closing phenylalanine or tryptophan. A D gene is named only where the DNA matches it firmly. Clone sizes are given selectively: once, few, many, or a class where the clone is expanded.

>.|TRBJ1-4|TRBD1|TRBV10-1
TGCGCCAGCAGCCGGACAGGGGGAGAGGAAAAACTGTTTTTT
CASSRTGGEEKLFF
>.|TRBJ2-7|TRBD1|TRBV16
TGTGCCAGCAGCCAACCGGACAGGGTCCCCTACGAGCAGTACTTC
CASSQPDRVPYEQYF
>.|TRBJ2-3|TRBD1|TRBV10-1
TGCGCCAGCAGTCTAGGGACAGGCGGCACAGATACGCAGTATTTT
CASSLGTGGTDTQYF
>.|TRBJ1-5|.|TRBV2
TGTGCCAGCAGTGAGTCAGATAGCAATCAGCCCCAGCATTTT
CASSESDSNQPQHF
>few|TRBJ1-2|TRBD1|TRBV7-9
TGTGCCAGCAGCTATCGACAGGGGGCAGGGGGCTACACCTTC
CASSYRQGAGGYTF
>.|TRBJ2-5|.|TRBV7-8
TGTGCCAGCAGCTTACTCGGAGAGACCCAGTACTTC
CASSLLGETQYF
>few|TRBJ1-2|TRBD1|TRBV6-1
TGTGCCAGCAGTTTTACAGGGGGACCTAACTATGGCTACACCTTC
CASSFTGGPNYGYTF
>.|TRBJ1-1|TRBD1|TRBV5-1
TGCGCCAGCAGCTCAGACAGGGTGAACACTGAAGCTTTCTTT
CASSSDRVNTEAFF
>.|TRBJ2-7|.|TRBV19
TGTGCCAGTAGTATAACAGGCACCTACGAGCAGTACTTC
CASSITGTYEQYF
>.|TRBJ1-5|TRBD1|TRBV2
TGTGCCAGCAGCAAGACAGGGTCTGGCAATCAGCCCCAGCATTTT
CASSKTGSGNQPQHF
>.|TRBJ1-5|.|TRBV27
TGTGCCAGCAGTTTAAAGGCCGGACATTATAGCAATCAGCCCCAGCATTTT
CASSLKAGHYSNQPQHF
>.|TRBJ2-4|TRBD1|TRBV6-5
TGTGCCAGCAGCCCTCTCGGAGGGACAGGAAACATTCAGTACTTC
CASSPLGGTGNIQYF
>.|TRBJ2-7|.|TRBV27
TGTGCCAGCAGCCCAAACCCCCGGGGCTCCTACGAGCAGTACTTC
CASSPNPRGSYEQYF
>.|TRBJ1-1|.|TRBV9
TGTGCCAGCAGCGTAGGGGGAGGTAGCACTGAAGCTTTCTTT
CASSVGGGSTEAFF
>.|TRBJ1-5|.|TRBV11-2
TGTGCCAGCAGCTCCGGGTCCAACTTCGGTCAGCCCCAGCATTTT
CASSSGSNFGQPQHF
>.|TRBJ2-2|TRBD2|TRBV7-3
TGTGCCAGCAGCCCAACCCCGGGACTAGCGGGGGGGAAGGCCGGGGAGCTGTTTTTT
CASSPTPGLAGGKAGELFF
>.|TRBJ1-1|TRBD1|TRBV5-1
TGCGCCAGCAGCTTGGACAGGGGGGGCACTGAAGCTTTCTTT
CASSLDRGGTEAFF
>.|TRBJ2-2|TRBD2|TRBV5-4
TGTGCCAGCAGCTTGGGGGGACTAGCGGGCGGCGGGGAGCTGTTTTTT
CASSLGGLAGGGELFF
>once|TRBJ2-3|TRBD2|TRBV7-2
TGTGACAGCAGCCCCCGGACTAGCTCAGATACGCAGTATTTT
CDSSPRTSSDTQYF
>.|TRBJ1-3|.|TRBV6-5
TGTGCCAGCAGGCCGCCCGGGGAAACTGGAAACACCATATATTTT
CASRPPGETGNTIYF
>few|TRBJ1-5|TRBD1|TRBV5-1
TGCGCCAGCAGCCTGGGGACAGGGGGCCAGCCCCAGCATTTT
CASSLGTGGQPQHF
>.|TRBJ2-3|.|TRBV5-6
TGTGCCAGCAGCTTGGTGGGGGGAAGAACAGATACGCAGTATTTT
CASSLVGGRTDTQYF
>.|TRBJ1-1|.|TRBV6-5
TGTGCCAGCAGTTACTCCTCTGACACTGAAGCTTTCTTT
CASSYSSDTEAFF
>.|TRBJ2-7|.|TRBV21-1
TGTGCCAGCAGGAGCGGACCATCCTACGAGCAGTACTTC
CASRSGPSYEQYF
>.|TRBJ2-5|.|TRBV18
TGTGCCAGCTCACCACTAGGGGCACAAGAGACCCAGTACTTC
CASSPLGAQETQYF
>.|TRBJ2-1|TRBD1|TRBV27
TGTGCCAGCAGTCCAAAGACAGGGGTTATCTACAATGAGCAGTTCTTC
CASSPKTGVIYNEQFF
>.|TRBJ1-5|TRBD1|TRBV18
TGTGCCAGCTCACGACAGGGGGCTGGGCAGCCCCAGCATTTT
CASSRQGAGQPQHF
>.|TRBJ2-5|TRBD2|TRBV5-1
TGCGCCAGCAGCTTGGGCCTAGCGGGGGCCTCGGGGCAAGAGACCCAGTACTTC
CASSLGLAGASGQETQYF
>.|TRBJ1-2|TRBD1|TRBV5-4
TGTGCCAGCAGCTCACTGGGACAGGGGGCGACGGGCTACACCTTC
CASSSLGQGATGYTF
>few|TRBJ2-7|.|TRBV19
TGTGCCAGTAGTTCATTGATAGGGAGCTCCTACGAGCAGTACTTC
CASSSLIGSSYEQYF
>.|TRBJ2-7|.|TRBV6-1
TGTGCCAGCAGTCTTCGAGGCGGTGGGAGAGGCGAGCAGTACTTC
CASSLRGGGRGEQYF
>few|TRBJ1-1|.|TRBV6-4
TGTGCCAGCAGTGCAGGGGCTGGTAACACTGAAGCTTTCTTT
CASSAGAGNTEAFF
>.|TRBJ1-4|.|TRBV7-2
TGTGCCAGCAGCTTAGGACAGAATGAAAAACTGTTTTTT
CASSLGQNEKLFF
>.|TRBJ1-1|TRBD1|TRBV29-1
TGCAGCGTTGATAAGGACAGGCAATTGAACACTGAAGCTTTCTTT
CSVDKDRQLNTEAFF
>few|TRBJ1-2|TRBD1|TRBV19
TGTGCCAGTAGTATATTTACCGGGACAGCCAACTATGGCTACACCTTC
CASSIFTGTANYGYTF
>.|TRBJ2-5|TRBD2|TRBV10-3
TGTGCCATCAGTGAGCCTACTAGCGGGGGCCTTCAAGCGACCCAGTACTTC
CAISEPTSGGLQATQYF
>once|TRBJ1-2|TRBD1|TRBV6-5
TGTGCCAGCAGTCCCGGGACAGGGGGCGCCTATGGCTACACCTTC
CASSPGTGGAYGYTF
>.|TRBJ1-1|.|TRBV6-1
TGTGCCCTTATCCGGGACACCATTAACACTGAAGCTTTCTTT
CALIRDTINTEAFF